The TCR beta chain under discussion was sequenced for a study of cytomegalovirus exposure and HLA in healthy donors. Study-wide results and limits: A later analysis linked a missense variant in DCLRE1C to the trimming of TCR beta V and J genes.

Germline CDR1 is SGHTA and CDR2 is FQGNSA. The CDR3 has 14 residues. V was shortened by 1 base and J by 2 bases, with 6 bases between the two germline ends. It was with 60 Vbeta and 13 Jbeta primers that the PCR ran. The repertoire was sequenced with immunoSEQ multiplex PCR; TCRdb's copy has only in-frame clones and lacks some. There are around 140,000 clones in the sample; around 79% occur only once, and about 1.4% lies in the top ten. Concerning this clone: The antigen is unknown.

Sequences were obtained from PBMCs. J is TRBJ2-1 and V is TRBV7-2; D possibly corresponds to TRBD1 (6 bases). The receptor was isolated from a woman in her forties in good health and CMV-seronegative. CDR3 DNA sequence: TGTGCCAGCAGCTTAGACAGGGCCTACAATGAGCAGTTCTTC. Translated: CASSLDRAYNEQFF.